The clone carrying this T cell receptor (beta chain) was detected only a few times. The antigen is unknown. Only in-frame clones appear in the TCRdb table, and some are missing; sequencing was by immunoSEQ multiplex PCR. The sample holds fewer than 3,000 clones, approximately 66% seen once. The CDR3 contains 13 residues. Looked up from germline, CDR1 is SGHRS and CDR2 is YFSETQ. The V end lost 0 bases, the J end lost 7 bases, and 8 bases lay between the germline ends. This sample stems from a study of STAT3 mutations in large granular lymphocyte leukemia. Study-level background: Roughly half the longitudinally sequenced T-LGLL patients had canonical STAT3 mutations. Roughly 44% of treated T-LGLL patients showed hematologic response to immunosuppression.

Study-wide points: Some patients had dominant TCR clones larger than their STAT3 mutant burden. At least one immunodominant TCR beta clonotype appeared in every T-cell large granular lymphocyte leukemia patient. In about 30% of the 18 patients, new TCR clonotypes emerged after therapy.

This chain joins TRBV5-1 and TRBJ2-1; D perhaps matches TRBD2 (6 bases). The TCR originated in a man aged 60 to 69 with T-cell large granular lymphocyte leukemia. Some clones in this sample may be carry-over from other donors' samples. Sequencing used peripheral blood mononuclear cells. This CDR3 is CASSLVGGNEQFF. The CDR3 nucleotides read TGCGCCAGCAGCTTGGTTGGGGGGAATGAGCAGTTCTTC.